The clone carrying this T cell receptor beta chain was counted a single time. In the study's own analysis: Amplifying reference gene primers gave estimates of nucleated cell counts. The data were produced by immunoSEQ multiplex PCR, yet TCRdb's version contains in-frame clones alone and is incomplete. The V and J calls and clone size come from that table; D and trimming were worked out from the DNA. The table lists some 320,000 clones, approximately 89% of them singletons. The CDR3 spans 16 residues. Trimming at V came to 0 bases and at J to 1 base, leaving 4 bases not matched to a gene. Germline V lookup: CDR1 MNHEY, CDR2 SVGAGI. This sample was taken from a study of blood T cell repertoires in COVID-19. Study background: Some COVID-19 samples were acute and others convalescent; all came from the United States, Italy and Spain. From T cells, B-cell-depleted T cells, or PBMCs came the material, which was cDNA or gDNA.

One Seattle source followed patients from active infection through their disease course. The chain employs TRBV6-5 and TRBJ2-3; the match to TRBD1 covers 7 bases. The source is a woman under 40 with COVID-19, enrolled during active disease. Material: peripheral blood. The CDR3 DNA follows: TGTGCCAGCAGTTACTCGAGACAGGGAGGCACAGATACGCAGTATTTT. As protein: CASSYSRQGGTDTQYF.